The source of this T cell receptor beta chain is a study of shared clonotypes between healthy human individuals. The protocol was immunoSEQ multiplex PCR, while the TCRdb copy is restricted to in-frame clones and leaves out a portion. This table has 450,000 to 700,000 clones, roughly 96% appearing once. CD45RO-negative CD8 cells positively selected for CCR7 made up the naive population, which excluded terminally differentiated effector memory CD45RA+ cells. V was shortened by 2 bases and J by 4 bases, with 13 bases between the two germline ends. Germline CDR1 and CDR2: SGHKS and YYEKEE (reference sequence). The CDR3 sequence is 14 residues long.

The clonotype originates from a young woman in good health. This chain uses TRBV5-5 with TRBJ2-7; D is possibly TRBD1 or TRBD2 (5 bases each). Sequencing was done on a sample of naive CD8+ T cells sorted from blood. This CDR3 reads CASSFGEEGYEQYF. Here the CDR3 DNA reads TGTGCCAGCAGCTTCGGAGAAGAGGGGTACGAGCAGTACTTC. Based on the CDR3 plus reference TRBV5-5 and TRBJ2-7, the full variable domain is DAGVTQSPTHLIKTRGQQVTLRCSPISGHKSVSWYQQVLGQGPQFIFQYYEKEERGRGNFPDRFSARQFPNYSSELNVNALLLGDSALYLCASSFGEEGYEQYFGPGTRLTVT.